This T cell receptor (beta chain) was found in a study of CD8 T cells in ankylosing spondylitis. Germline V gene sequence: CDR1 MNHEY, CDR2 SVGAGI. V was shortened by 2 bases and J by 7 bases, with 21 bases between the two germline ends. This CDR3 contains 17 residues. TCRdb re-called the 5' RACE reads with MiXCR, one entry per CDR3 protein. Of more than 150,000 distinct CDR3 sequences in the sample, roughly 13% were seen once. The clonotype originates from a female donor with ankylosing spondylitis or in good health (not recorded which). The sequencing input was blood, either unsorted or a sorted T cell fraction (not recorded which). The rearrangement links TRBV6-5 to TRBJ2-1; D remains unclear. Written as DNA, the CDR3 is TGTGCCAGCAGTTACATGTGGGATGCGCCCGGTTCGAATGAGCAGTTCTTC. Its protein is CASSYMWDAPGSNEQFF.